This T cell receptor beta chain was retrieved from a study of T cell responses to AZD1222 COVID-19 vaccine. Germline V gene lookup returns CDR1 SNHLY and CDR2 FYNNEI. J gave up 0 bases and V 6 bases, and 0 bases lay outside the gene matches. The CDR3 extends over 14 amino acids. Study observations and caveats: At 160-218 and 743-854, vaccine-associated CD4 TCRs were dominant, and they spanned spike.

This clone is a singleton in its sample. Its specificity is unknown. TCRdb keeps only in-frame clones here, not all; method: immunoSEQ multiplex PCR. The data contain 95,000 to 110,000 clones, over 85% of them singletons. Source: peripheral blood, taken on day 0 of AZD1222 vaccination. The V call is TRBV2, the J call TRBJ1-4; 8 bases fit TRBD1. The sequence was obtained from an adult in good health. The CDR3 region has the DNA TGTGCCAGCAGGGACAGGGCAACTAATGAAAAACTGTTTTTT. As protein: CASRDRATNEKLFF. The full variable domain, completed using reference TRBV2 and TRBJ1-4, is EPEVTQTPSHQVTQMGQEVILRCVPISNHLYFYWYRQILGQKVEFLVSFYNNEISEKSEIFDDQFSVERPDGSNFTLKIRSTKLEDSAMYFCASRDRATNEKLFFGSGTQLSVL.